This T cell receptor beta chain originates from a study of CD8+CD57+ T cells in acquired aplastic anemia. Points from the study as a whole: The study identified under 30 CD8+ CDR3 sequences shared by patients and controls.

This clonotype was observed many times. Its antigen remains unidentified. The template for TCR beta VDJ and CDR3 sequence profiling was genomic DNA. One entry per CDR3 protein, called by TCRdb with MiXCR from the reads. This sample has under 350,000 distinct CDR3 sequences, with 50% to 65% found just once. Selection for sequencing was limited to patients who had shown CD8+CD57+ cell expansion by flow cytometry. Per the germline V gene, CDR1 is LGHDT and CDR2 is YNNKEL (reference sequence). V shed 3 bases, J shed 7 bases, and the junction held 6 bases outside the gene matches. The CDR3 has 15 amino acids.

Sequencing was carried out using sorted CD4+, CD8+, or CD8+CD57+ T cells (not recorded which) from PBMCs. The source is a human donor with aplastic anemia. The chain uses TRBV3-1 and TRBJ1-6; TRBD1 aligns across 7 bases. CDR3 nucleotides: TGTGCCAGCAGCCAGGGGACAGCTACCAATTCACCCCTCCACTTT. Protein product: CASSQGTATNSPLHF.